Presented here are 22 T cell receptor beta chains from one specimen sequenced in a study of CD8+ T cells in alopecia areata. The sample's treatment: oral pan-JAK inhibitor, 5-10 mg twice daily. The sequencing template was cDNA reverse transcribed from extracted RNA. Repertoires were generated with immunoSEQ multiplex PCR, while TCRdb's copy carries only in-frame clones and drops some. The table has 150,000 to 200,000 clones, approximately 67% seen once. Sample: CD4+ T cells sorted from blood, taken around week 50, from a patient treated with tofacitinib. Receptors were obtained from a human donor with alopecia areata.

The chain uses TRBV5-1 and TRBJ1-1; TRBD1 matches at 10 bases. Germline loops: CDR1 SGHRS, CDR2 YFSETQ. V lost 4 bases, J lost 8 bases, and 11 bases stayed unmatched. The CDR3 has 15 residues. The CDR3 region is CASSGMGQGRSEAFF. The CDR3 DNA reads TGCGCCAGCAGCGGAATGGGACAGGGGCGATCCGAAGCTTTCTTT.

The chain is built from TRBV7-8 and TRBJ1-2; 10 bases are a match to TRBD1. Germline loops: CDR1 SGHVS, CDR2 FQNEAQ. J was trimmed by 4 bases and V by 1 base; bases with no gene match: 0. The CDR3 spans 14 residues. The CDR3 region has the DNA TGTGCCAGCAGCTTAGGGGACAGGGGCTATGGCTACACCTTC. Translation gives CASSLGDRGYGYTF. The variable domain in full, with the rest retrieved from reference TRBV7-8 and TRBJ1-2, is GAGVSQSPRYKVAKRGQDVALRCDPISGHVSLFWYQQALGQGPEFLTYFQNEAQLDKSGLPSDRFFAERPEGSVSTLKIQRTQQEDSAVYLCASSLGDRGYGYTFGSGTRLTVV.

V is TRBV15 and J is TRBJ2-3, with D possibly matching TRBD2 (6 bases). The germline V and J ends were trimmed by 1 base and 4 bases, with 15 bases remaining between them. The CDR3 sequence is 16 residues long. Germline lookup yields CDR1 LNHNV and CDR2 YYDKDF (reference sequence). The CDR3 region has the DNA TGTGCCACCAGCAGAGGGGAACTAGCCTCTCCAGATACGCAGTATTTT. Protein sequence: CATSRGELASPDTQYF.

The V gene is TRBV2, the J gene TRBJ2-3; D might be TRBD1 (6 bases). With 6 bases removed from V and 2 bases from J, the gap between germline ends came to 9 bases. CDR3 length: 13 residues. Looked up from germline, CDR1 is SNHLY and CDR2 is FYNNEI. The CDR3 nucleotides read TGTGCCAGCAGAGGGACACCCACAGATACGCAGTATTTT. Its protein product is CASRGTPTDTQYF.

The chain is built from TRBV6-1 and TRBJ1-5; perhaps TRBD1 as D (5 bases). Germline loops: CDR1 MNHNS, CDR2 SASEGT. The CDR3 extends over 12 amino acids. Trimming removed 6 bases from V and 9 bases from J, with 12 bases in between. The CDR3 sequence: CASSRDAPPQHF. CDR3 in DNA: TGTGCCAGCAGCAGGGACGCTCCGCCCCAGCATTTT.

The CDR3 loop is CASSLLGGGEQYF. Written as DNA, the CDR3 is TGTGCCAGCAGCTTGCTCGGGGGAGGGGAGCAGTACTTC. The chain employs TRBV5-6 and TRBJ2-7; 7 bases match TRBD2. The CDR3 totals 13 residues. The V gene's germline CDR1 is SGHDT and CDR2 YYEEEE. Trimming cost V 1 base and J 7 bases; bases outside gene matches: 5.

The V call is TRBV4-2, the J call TRBJ2-3; TRBD2 matches at 7 bases. Germline V gives CDR1 LGHNA, CDR2 YNFKEQ. V dropped 0 bases and J dropped 9; count of bases not matched to a gene: 9. There are 15 residues in the CDR3. The CDR3 is CASSQDSSGRGTQYF. CDR3 nucleotide sequence: TGTGCCAGCAGCCAAGATTCGAGCGGGCGGGGGACGCAGTATTTT.

This clone occurred a few times. V usage is TRBV6-5 and J usage is TRBJ1-2; D not resolved. Germline CDR1 and CDR2: MNHEY and SVGAGI. V lost 1 base and J 7 bases, leaving 16 bases between the germline ends. There are 15 residues in the CDR3. The CDR3 protein is CASSYWGTGVGGYTF. Written as DNA, the CDR3 is TGTGCCAGCAGTTACTGGGGTACCGGGGTCGGTGGCTACACCTTC.

This clone was counted between two and nine times. This chain connects TRBV14 to TRBJ2-1; D gene unclear. Germline V CDR1 and CDR2: SGHDN, FVKESK. V was cut by 1 base and J by 12 bases, with 13 bases left in between. CDR3 length: 13 residues. The CDR3 DNA reads TGTGCCAGCAGCCAAGTTGTAGGGTCCTGGCAGTTCTTC. It specifies CASSQVVGSWQFF. Using reference TRBV14 and TRBJ2-1 for the parts outside the CDR3, the full variable domain is EAGVTQFPSHSVIEKGQTVTLRCDPISGHDNLYWYRRVMGKEIKFLLHFVKESKQDESGMPNNRFLAERTGGTYSTLKVQPAELEDSGVYFCASSQVVGSWQFFGPGTRLTVL.

V is TRBV4-1 and J is TRBJ2-1; TRBD2 matches at 8 bases. The CDR3 runs 18 residues. V was clipped by 0 bases and J by 2 bases; unmatched bases: 9. In germline, CDR1 is MGHRA, CDR2 YSYEKL. The CDR3 spells CASSQDAPGGGTYNEQFF. The CDR3 nucleotides are TGCGCCAGCAGCCAAGACGCCCCTGGCGGGGGGACCTACAATGAGCAGTTCTTC.

The rearrangement uses TRBV30 and TRBJ1-2; the match to TRBD1 covers 9 bases. This CDR3 is built from 12 residues. V shed 5 bases, J shed 2 bases, and the junction held 0 bases outside the gene matches. Per germline, CDR1 GTSNPN and CDR2 SVGIG (reference sequence). CDR3 sequence (DNA): TGTGCCTGGGGACAGGGGAACTATGGCTACACCTTC. Residues: CAWGQGNYGYTF.

Only one count was recorded for this clone. V gene TRBV6-5 combines with J gene TRBJ2-3; unclear D gene. V gave up 2 bases and J gave up 9 bases, with 9 bases separating them. The CDR3 has 12 amino acids. Germline V gene data show CDR1 as MNHEY and CDR2 as SVGAGI. DNA for the CDR3: TGTGCCAGCAGTTACAAGTTCGGAACGCAGTATTTT. This sequence encodes CASSYKFGTQYF.

The chain is built from TRBV25-1 and TRBJ2-7; TRBD1 might be the D (6 bases). The V and J ends lost 3 bases and 1 base respectively, with 10 bases between them. Germline lookup yields CDR1 MGHDK and CDR2 SYGVNS. This CDR3 is 14 amino acids long. This chain's CDR3 is CASSETGDSYEQYF. CDR3 DNA sequence: TGTGCCAGCAGTGAGACAGGAGATTCCTACGAGCAGTACTTC.

The V gene is TRBV30, the J gene TRBJ1-5, with TRBD1 matching 10 bases. The CDR3 is 16 residues long. The ends lost 3 bases at V and 6 bases at J; junction bases unmatched: 11. Germline CDR1 is GTSNPN and CDR2 is SVGIG (reference sequence). The CDR3 coding sequence is TGTGCCTGGAGCCCTCCGGGACAGGGGACGGGTCAGCCCCAGCATTTT. Residues: CAWSPPGQGTGQPQHF.

The V gene is TRBV7-6, the J gene TRBJ2-7, with a tentative D call TRBD1 (6 bases). The V end was cut by 5 bases, the J end by 2 bases, with 25 bases between. The CDR3 runs 18 residues. Germline CDR1 is SGHVS and CDR2 is FNYEAQ. The CDR3 DNA is TGTGCCAGCAGCCCCATAGCGTCGGGCTCACAGGGAGCCTACGAGCAGTACTTC. Amino acid sequence: CASSPIASGSQGAYEQYF. The entire variable domain, with the rest obtained from reference TRBV7-6 and TRBJ2-7, is as follows: GAGVSQSPRYKVTKRGQDVALRCDPISGHVSLYWYRQALGQGPEFLTYFNYEAQQDKSGLPNDRFSAERPEGSISTLTIQRTEQRDSAMYRCASSPIASGSQGAYEQYFGPGTRLTVT.

The chain carries TRBV7-2 and TRBJ1-2; D remains unclear. V gave up 1 base and J gave up 5 bases, with 8 bases separating them. The CDR3 runs to 13 residues. Germline CDR1 is SGHTA and CDR2 is FQGNSA. The CDR3 nucleotides read TGTGCCAGCAGCTTAGAGTCAGCATATGGCTACACCTTC. This gives the protein CASSLESAYGYTF.

This clone came up once. The chain combines TRBV7-2 with TRBJ2-7; 8 bases match TRBD1. V lost 5 bases to trimming and J lost 2 bases; unmatched junction nucleotides: 8. Germline assignment: CDR1 SGHTA and CDR2 FQGNSA. This CDR3 has 15 amino acids. The DNA of the CDR3 is TGTGCCAGCAGCCAGTCGGGACAGGTACCCTACGAGCAGTACTTC. As protein: CASSQSGQVPYEQYF. Together with reference TRBV7-2 and TRBJ2-7, the CDR3 gives the full variable domain: GAGVSQSPSNKVTEKGKDVELRCDPISGHTALYWYRQSLGQGLEFLIYFQGNSAPDKSGLPSDRFSAERTGGSVSTLTIQRTQQEDSAVYLCASSQSGQVPYEQYFGPGTRLTVT.

The rearrangement uses TRBV29-1 and TRBJ1-1; unclear D gene. With 6 bases removed from V and 0 bases from J, the gap between germline ends came to 14 bases. Germline CDR1 SQVTM, CDR2 ANQGSEA. The CDR3 runs 14 residues. The CDR3 is CSVSRGSMNTEAFF. In nucleotides, the CDR3 is TGCAGCGTCTCCCGGGGTTCTATGAACACTGAAGCTTTCTTT.

This clone has more than one count but fewer than ten. The chain uses TRBV29-1 and TRBJ2-1, with 13 bases aligning to TRBD2. There are 15 residues in the CDR3. Germline CDR1 SQVTM, CDR2 ANQGSEA. V lost 1 base, J lost 6 bases, and 3 bases stayed unmatched. Here the CDR3 DNA reads TGCAGCGTTGAAGGCGGACTAGCGGGGGTCAATGAGCAGTTCTTC. This translates into CSVEGGLAGVNEQFF.

This clone showed up just a few times. The rearrangement joins TRBV7-3 to TRBJ2-1, with 9 bases that match TRBD1. The CDR3 extends over 15 amino acids. Looked up from germline, CDR1 is SGHTA and CDR2 is FQGTGA. J lost 8 bases, V lost 3 bases, and 8 bases had no gene match. CDR3 coding DNA: TGTGCCAGCAGCTTGGTCGGGACAGGGAGTCATGAGCAGTTCTTC. It translates to CASSLVGTGSHEQFF.

This chain uses TRBV4-3 with TRBJ2-4; the match to TRBD1 covers 7 bases. The CDR3 is 13 amino acids. Germline V gene data show CDR1 as LGHNA and CDR2 as YSLEER. The junction had 6 bases not matched to a gene; V was cut back by 0 bases and J by 13 bases. CDR3 nucleotides: TGCGCCAGCAGCCAAGATAGGGGGCAGTACCAGTACTTC. This codes for CASSQDRGQYQYF.

The genes are TRBV6-5 and TRBJ1-2; 9 bases are a match to TRBD1. V lost 8 bases, J lost 3 bases, and 4 bases stayed unmatched. From germline, CDR1 is MNHEY and CDR2 SVGAGI. The CDR3 is 13 residues long. The DNA for the CDR3 is TGTGCCAGCCGACGGACAGGGGACTATGGCTACACCTTC. Translation gives CASRRTGDYGYTF.